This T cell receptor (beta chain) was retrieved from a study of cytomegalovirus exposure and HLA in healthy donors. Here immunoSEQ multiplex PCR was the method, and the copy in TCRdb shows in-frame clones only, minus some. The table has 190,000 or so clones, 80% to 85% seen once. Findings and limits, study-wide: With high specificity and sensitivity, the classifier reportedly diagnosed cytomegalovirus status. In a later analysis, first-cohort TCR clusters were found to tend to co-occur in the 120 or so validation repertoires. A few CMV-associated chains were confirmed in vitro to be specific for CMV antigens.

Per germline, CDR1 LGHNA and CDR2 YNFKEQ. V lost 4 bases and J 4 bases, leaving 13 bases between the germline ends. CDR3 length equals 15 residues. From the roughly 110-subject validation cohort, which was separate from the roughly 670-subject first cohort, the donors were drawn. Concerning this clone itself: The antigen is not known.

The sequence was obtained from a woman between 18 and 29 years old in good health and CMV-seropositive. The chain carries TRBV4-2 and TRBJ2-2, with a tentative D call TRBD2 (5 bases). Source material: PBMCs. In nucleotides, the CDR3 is TGTGCCAGCAGCCGAGGGCAGACGTTCACCGGGGAGCTGTTTTTT. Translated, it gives CASSRGQTFTGELFF.